This T cell receptor (beta chain) was sequenced in a study of PD-1 blockade in classical Hodgkin lymphoma. Overall study findings and caveats: Nothing has yet pinned down what causes the repertoire differences, possibly disease activity or prior therapy. When set against healthy donors, newly diagnosed patients were reported to show lower baseline TCR diversity.

The time point was: newly diagnosed, previously untreated cHL patient sample. Concerning this clone: The antigen is unknown.

The CDR3 is 18 amino acids. Trimming took off 2 bases at V and 6 bases at J, with 23 bases between the two ends. Per the germline V gene, CDR1 is WSHSY and CDR2 is SAAADI. Some clones are missing from TCRdb's copy, which holds only in-frame ones; the method was immunoSEQ multiplex PCR. The sample contains 20,000 to 25,000 clones, approximately 94% of which appear only once. This chain joins TRBV10-2 and TRBJ2-1; no reliable D call. This TCR was sampled from a human donor with classical Hodgkin lymphoma. The material sequenced was peripheral blood mononuclear cells (PBMCs). CDR3 in amino acids: CASSERFRVVSNLNEQFF. CDR3 sequence (DNA): TGCGCCAGCAGTGAGCGGTTTAGGGTCGTATCCAACCTCAATGAGCAGTTCTTC.